This T cell receptor beta chain comes out of a study of T cell repertoires in cytomegalovirus infection. Study information: An indication of both CMV infection and matching HLA type came from public TCR beta signatures.

Germline CDR1 and CDR2: SGHVS and FQNEAQ. Trimming shortened V by 1 base and J by 9 bases, and 19 bases separated the two germline ends. The CDR3 totals 16 residues. Many counts were recorded for this clonotype. Antigen specificity is unknown. Points from the study as a whole: There were HLA-C-restricted CMV-specific TCR beta clonotypes dominating the ex vivo response.

MiXCR, applied by TCRdb to the reads, yields one record per CDR3 protein. The table lists some 920,000 distinct CDR3 sequences, roughly a third of them singletons, with around 15% in the top ten. Sequencing was performed on cultured CD8+ T cells from PBMCs, taken from culture after CMV antigen stimulation. The chain links TRBV7-8 to TRBJ2-1; no firm D call. The TCR comes from a human donor in good health (CMV status not recorded). Some clones in this sample may be carry-over from other donors' samples. The CDR3 loop is CASSLEVGSDALEQFF. The CDR3 nucleotides read TGTGCCAGCAGCTTAGAAGTGGGATCGGACGCACTTGAGCAGTTCTTC.